Reported below is one T cell receptor beta chain. V dropped 4 bases and J dropped 7; count of bases not matched to a gene: 8. The CDR3 has 15 amino acids. From germline, CDR1 is SGDLS and CDR2 YYNGEE. The sample is drawn from a study of blood T cell repertoires in COVID-19. The method was immunoSEQ multiplex PCR; TCRdb's version includes in-frame clones alone and lacks a portion of them. The data show about 210,000 clones, 65% to 90% seen once. The TCR was taken from a woman in her forties or fifties with acute COVID-19. The sample comprised PBMCs or T cells enriched from blood (not recorded which). The chain employs TRBV9 and TRBJ1-4; 9 bases are shared with TRBD1. CDR3 residues: CASSLWTGAREKLFF. The CDR3, as DNA: TGTGCCAGCAGCTTATGGACAGGGGCACGTGAAAAACTGTTTTTT. Supplemented by reference TRBV9 and TRBJ1-4, the full variable domain reads DSGVTQTPKHLITATGQRVTLRCSPRSGDLSVYWYQQSLDQGLQFLIQYYNGEERAKGNILERFSAQQFPDLHSELNLSSLELGDSALYFCASSLWTGAREKLFFGSGTQLSVL.